The rows below give T cell receptor beta chains drawn from one sample of a study of blood T cell repertoires in COVID-19. This table comes from immunoSEQ multiplex PCR, and its TCRdb copy is limited to in-frame clones, with some not included. Of 120,000 or so clones in the sample, 80% to 90% were seen once. Sequenced: peripheral blood. Receptors were obtained from a man between 65 and 79 years old with active or convalescent COVID-19. The CDR3 runs from the conserved cysteine through the conserved F or W. The D gene is left open where the match is weak. Clone size is given for some rows only: seen once, a few or many times, or a class if the clone is expanded.

>14|TRBJ2-7|TRBV3-1/TRBV3-2|NA|NA
CASSQGPQTYEQYF
TGTGCCAGCAGCCAAGGGCCGCAAACCTACGAGCAGTACTTC
>15|TRBJ1-5|TRBV28|NA|NA
CASSFHQGGGQPQHF
TGTGCCAGCAGTTTCCACCAGGGAGGCGGTCAGCCCCAGCATTTT
>13|TRBJ2-7|TRBV7-2|NA|NA
CASSSWTEYEQYF
TGTGCCAGCAGCTCCTGGACTGAGTACGAGCAGTACTTC
>13|TRBJ2-1|TRBV11-2|NA|NA
CASSLDQIREQFF
TGTGCCAGCAGCTTAGATCAAATCCGGGAGCAGTTCTTC
>14|TRBJ1-2|TRBV21-1|NA|NA
CASSKLRANYGYTF
TGTGCCAGCAGCAAATTGCGAGCTAACTATGGCTACACCTTC
>17|TRBJ1-4|TRBV19|NA|NA
CASSMVGAGTLREKLFF
TGTGCCAGTAGTATGGTTGGGGCAGGAACCCTGCGAGAAAAACTGTTTTTT
>12|TRBJ1-5|TRBV29-1|NA|TRBD1
CSVAGGEQPQHF
TGCAGCGTTGCAGGGGGCGAACAGCCCCAGCATTTT
>18|TRBJ2-1|TRBV7-2|NA|TRBD2
CASSSPGLAGVRYNEQFF
TGTGCCAGCAGCTCTCCCGGACTAGCGGGGGTGAGGTACAATGAGCAGTTCTTC
>19|TRBJ2-1|TRBV2|NA|TRBD2
CASSEEGTSGRPFYNEQFF
TGTGCCAGCAGTGAAGAGGGGACTAGCGGGAGGCCCTTCTACAATGAGCAGTTCTTC
>14|TRBJ2-2|TRBV7-3|NA|TRBD1
CASSSGQRTGELFF
TGTGCCAGCAGCTCGGGACAGCGGACCGGGGAGCTGTTTTTT
>14|TRBJ2-7|TRBV7-9|NA|NA
CASSLASTDNEQYF
TGTGCCAGCAGCTTAGCGTCGACAGATAACGAGCAGTACTTC
>16|TRBJ2-1|TRBV7-2|NA|NA
CASSLDSGVAFNEQFF
TGTGCCAGCAGCTTAGATTCAGGGGTTGCGTTCAATGAGCAGTTCTTC
>14|TRBJ2-1|TRBV29-1|once|NA
CSVEKGAAYNEQFF
TGCAGCGTCGAGAAAGGGGCTGCCTACAATGAGCAGTTCTTC
>13|TRBJ2-1|TRBV18|few|NA
CASSPPGSAEQFF
TGTGCCAGCTCACCACCCGGGAGCGCAGAGCAGTTCTTC
>15|TRBJ1-1|TRBV5-4|NA|TRBD1
CASSAEPQGNTEAFF
TGTGCCAGCAGCGCCGAACCACAGGGGAATACTGAAGCTTTCTTT
>12|TRBJ1-1|TRBV5-1|NA|NA
CASSTGNTEAFF
TGCGCCAGCTCGACAGGGAACACTGAAGCTTTCTTT
>15|TRBJ1-5|TRBV6-2/TRBV6-3|once|TRBD1
CASSYSRDRVWPQHF
TGTGCCAGCAGTTACTCGAGGGACAGGGTATGGCCCCAGCATTTT
>19|TRBJ2-1|TRBV4-1|NA|TRBD2
CASSQDRFSAGGSYNEQFF
TGCGCCAGCAGCCAAGATCGATTTTCGGCGGGAGGTTCCTACAATGAGCAGTTCTTC
>18|TRBJ2-3|TRBV5-5|NA|TRBD2
CASSLGQGRTSETDTQYF
TGTGCCAGCAGCTTGGGGCAGGGGAGGACTAGCGAGACAGATACGCAGTATTTT
>16|TRBJ2-1|TRBV4-2|NA|TRBD2
CASSQAGLAGGPEQFF
TGTGCCAGCAGCCAAGCGGGATTAGCGGGAGGCCCTGAGCAGTTCTTC
>15|TRBJ2-1|TRBV6-5|NA|TRBD1
CASNPGQGATNEQFF
TGTGCCAGCAACCCGGGACAGGGGGCGACCAATGAGCAGTTCTTC
>18|TRBJ1-1|TRBV28|NA|NA
CASRGRTAAEYMNTEAFF
TGTGCCAGCAGGGGCCGGACAGCGGCTGAGTACATGAACACTGAAGCTTTCTTT
>14|TRBJ2-5|TRBV3-1/TRBV3-2|NA|NA
CASSQRGPQETQYF
TGTGCCAGCAGCCAAAGAGGGCCCCAAGAGACCCAGTACTTC
>14|TRBJ2-2|TRBV5-1|once|NA
CASSPGGGTGELFF
TGCGCCAGCAGCCCAGGGGGAGGCACCGGGGAGCTGTTTTTT
>13|TRBJ1-2|TRBV19|NA|TRBD1
CASSPTGFYGYTF
TGTGCCAGTAGTCCGACAGGGTTTTATGGCTACACCTTC
>15|TRBJ2-7|TRBV7-9|NA|TRBD1
CASSLVGQGAYEQYF
TGTGCCAGCAGCTTAGTTGGACAGGGAGCCTACGAGCAGTACTTC
>17|TRBJ1-1|TRBV5-8|NA|TRBD1
CASSVDREDGMNTEAFF
TGTGCCAGCAGCGTGGACAGGGAAGACGGTATGAACACTGAAGCTTTCTTT
>14|TRBJ1-5|TRBV28|NA|NA
CASRQSTGNQPQHF
TGTGCCAGCAGGCAATCGACAGGTAATCAGCCCCAGCATTTT
>15|TRBJ2-7|TRBV19|NA|TRBD2
CASSTATSGRAEQYF
TGTGCCAGTAGTACAGCGACTAGCGGGAGGGCCGAGCAGTACTTC
>14|TRBJ1-1|TRBV11-2|NA|TRBD1
CASSLNRGQTEAFF
TGTGCCAGCAGCTTAAACAGGGGGCAGACTGAAGCTTTCTTT
>15|TRBJ1-2|TRBV12-5|NA|NA
CASGLERGAGFGYTF
TGTGCTAGTGGTTTGGAAAGGGGAGCGGGGTTTGGCTACACCTTC
>14|TRBJ1-2|TRBV3-1/TRBV3-2|NA|TRBD1
CASSPGDRGYGYTF
TGTGCCAGCAGCCCAGGGGACAGGGGGTATGGCTACACCTTC
>15|TRBJ2-7|TRBV6-5|NA|TRBD2
CASSYSASGSYEQYF
TGTGCCAGCAGTTACTCGGCTAGCGGCTCCTACGAGCAGTACTTC
>16|TRBJ2-7|TRBV10-2|NA|TRBD1
CASSNPGTGNGYEQYF
TGCGCCAGCAGTAACCCCGGGACAGGGAATGGGTACGAGCAGTACTTC
>12|TRBJ1-1|TRBV5-4|NA|TRBD1
CASSLDRVGAFF
TGTGCCAGCAGCTTAGACAGGGTGGGAGCTTTCTTT
>16|TRBJ2-7|TRBV18|NA|TRBD1
CASSPRQGGLPYEQYF
TGTGCCAGCTCACCACGTCAAGGGGGCCTCCCCTACGAGCAGTACTTC
>19|TRBJ1-4|TRBV7-9|NA|NA
CASSFSLRPGTPKYEKLFF
TGTGCCAGCAGCTTCTCACTTCGTCCGGGGACTCCGAAGTATGAAAAACTGTTTTTT
>16|TRBJ1-5|TRBV7-9|few|TRBD1
CASSFSGTESNQPQHF
TGTGCCAGCAGCTTTTCCGGGACAGAGAGCAATCAGCCCCAGCATTTT
>13|TRBJ1-6|TRBV19|NA|TRBD1
CASRTGGRSPLHF
TGTGCCAGTAGGACAGGGGGCAGATCACCCCTCCACTTT
>14|TRBJ2-7|TRBV7-8|NA|NA
CASSLASGLSEQYF
TGTGCCAGCAGCTTAGCGAGTGGTTTAAGCGAGCAGTACTTC
>15|TRBJ1-2|TRBV18|NA|NA
CASSPTRDTNYGYTF
TGTGCCAGCTCACCCACCCGGGACACCAACTATGGCTACACCTTC
>16|TRBJ2-2|TRBV10-1|once|TRBD2
CASSERRGAVTGELFF
TGCGCCAGCAGTGAGAGGCGGGGGGCGGTGACCGGGGAGCTGTTTTTT
>16|TRBJ2-5|TRBV27|NA|NA
CASSSGLGRPRETQYF
TGTGCCAGCAGTTCTGGTCTGGGCCGTCCGAGAGAGACCCAGTACTTC
>16|TRBJ1-4|TRBV5-1|NA|TRBD1
CASSPQGASGNEKLFF
TGCGCCAGCAGCCCCCAGGGGGCTTCCGGTAATGAAAAACTGTTTTTT
>14|TRBJ2-3|TRBV7-2|NA|NA
CASSLIPTTDTQYF
TGTGCCAGCAGCTTAATTCCTACCACAGATACGCAGTATTTT
>16|TRBJ2-2|TRBV4-1|NA|NA
CASSQEPGVSTGELFF
TGCGCCAGCAGCCAAGAACCGGGGGTGAGCACCGGGGAGCTGTTTTTT
>14|TRBJ2-7|TRBV6-1|NA|NA
CASSEQGGNYEQYF
TGTGCCAGCAGTGAACAGGGTGGGAACTACGAGCAGTACTTC
>16|TRBJ2-4|TRBV3-1/TRBV3-2|NA|NA
CASSQEFSTTKNIQYF
TGTGCCAGCAGCCAAGAGTTCTCGACTACCAAAAACATTCAGTACTTC
>15|TRBJ2-7|TRBV5-4|NA|TRBD2
CASSSGTSGIYEQYF
TGTGCCAGCAGCTCCGGGACTAGCGGGATTTACGAGCAGTACTTC
>18|TRBJ2-3|TRBV7-9|NA|TRBD2
CASSLDVIAGGPRDTQYF
TGTGCCAGCAGCTTAGATGTGATAGCGGGAGGGCCCCGGGATACGCAGTATTTT
>16|TRBJ2-1|TRBV5-6|NA|TRBD1
CASSSTGGSSYNEQFF
TGTGCCAGCAGTTCGACAGGGGGCAGTTCCTACAATGAGCAGTTCTTC
>14|TRBJ2-3|TRBV24-1|NA|NA
CATSDRGYTDTQYF
TGTGCCACCAGTGACCGCGGCTACACAGATACGCAGTATTTT